This T cell receptor (beta chain) emerged from a study of T-cell reconstitution after alpha-beta-depleted transplantation in children. Whole-study findings and limits: Surviving recipient T cells and thymic progenitors produced the high day-60 TCRbeta diversity seen in some patients.

Germline assignment: CDR1 SGHAT and CDR2 FQNNGV. V was clipped by 5 bases and J by 4 bases; unmatched bases: 7. CDR3 length: 15 amino acids. Unique molecular identifiers were used in preparing the TCRbeta library. One entry per CDR3 protein results from TCRdb running MiXCR on the PCR reads. Seen here are about 580,000 distinct CDR3 sequences, 20% to 25% observed once, and the top ten hold 14%. A few counts support this clonotype. What it recognizes is unknown. This TCR came from a boy less than two years old who had a stem cell transplant for acute myeloid leukemia, so the T cells may come from the graft donor. The specimen comprised PBMCs, mostly from graft donor cells, sampled 360 days after TCRalphabeta/CD19-depleted stem cell transplant. V gene TRBV11-2 combines with J gene TRBJ2-1; TRBD1 matches 8 bases. CDR3 residues: CASSPLRGRYNEQFF. In DNA, the CDR3 is TGTGCCAGCAGCCCCCTCAGGGGGCGATACAATGAGCAGTTCTTC. Supplemented by reference TRBV11-2 and TRBJ2-1, the full variable domain reads EAGVAQSPRYKIIEKRQSVAFWCNPISGHATLYWYQQILGQGPKLLIQFQNNGVVDDSQLPKDRFSAERLKGVDSTLKIQPAKLEDSAVYLCASSPLRGRYNEQFFGPGTRLTVL.